The clone carrying this TCR beta chain has just a few counts. The antigen is undetermined. PCR used 60 Vbeta primers and 13 Jbeta primers. Produced via immunoSEQ multiplex PCR; TCRdb's table is partial and in-frame only. The profile shows around 140,000 clones, under 10% of them singletons. This entry belongs to a study of cytomegalovirus exposure and HLA in healthy donors. Overall study results and limits: Of the V segments, some could not be distinguished, including TRBV6-2 and TRBV6-3, and were excluded.

Trimming cost V 4 bases and J 3 bases; bases outside gene matches: 7. The length of the CDR3 is 16 residues. CDR1 and CDR2 from the germline V gene are PRHDT and FYEKMQ (reference sequence). The J gene is TRBJ2-3, the V gene TRBV13, with TRBD2 identical over 10 bases. The TCR comes from a woman between 35 and 50 years old in good health and CMV-seropositive. Specimen: PBMCs. CDR3 nucleotides: TGTGCCAGCAGCTCTCTAGCGGGGGACCGGACAGATACGCAGTATTTT. This encodes CASSSLAGDRTDTQYF.